Each of the 16 T cell receptor beta chains below was sequenced from the same sample in a study of shared clonotypes between healthy human individuals (dated by TCRdb to 2019 to 2021). The library was made by the immunoSEQ multiplex PCR assay. The clones in this table, taken by TCRdb from immuneACCESS, are in-frame only. Not every clone is retained; where verified, under half of the shortfall comes from an unresolved V gene, and the cause of the rest is unknown. This sample lists approximately 1,500,000 clones; around 97% were detected once. The ten largest clones add up to roughly 1.2% of the sample. The sequencing sample was made of naive CD4+ T cells sorted from blood. This sample's cell subset or site label indicates: CD45RA+ positively selected. The receptors derive from a man in his thirties or forties in good health.

This sequence joins TRBV9 and TRBJ2-1; tentatively, D is TRBD1 (5 bases). This CDR3 comprises 15 residues. Germline V gene lookup returns CDR1 SGDLS and CDR2 YYNGEE. Trimming cost V 0 bases and J 5 bases, with 12 bases left between them. DNA for the CDR3: TGTGCCAGCAGCGTAGATGGGAACAGGAACAATGAGCAGTTCTTC. Amino acid sequence: CASSVDGNRNNEQFF.

The chain couples TRBV28 to TRBJ2-1; 8 bases map to TRBD2. Trimming at V came to 1 base and at J to 3 bases, leaving 2 bases not matched to a gene. The CDR3 is 15 residues long. Germline CDR1 and CDR2: MDHEN and SYDVKM. This CDR3 is CASSLSSGLYNEQFF. CDR3 DNA sequence: TGTGCCAGCAGTTTATCTAGCGGGCTCTACAATGAGCAGTTCTTC.

This rearrangement joins TRBV5-5 to TRBJ2-5; D remains ambiguous. The J call may be faulty, since TRBJ2-7 better matches the DNA end. The CDR3 runs 13 residues. The germline V gene encodes CDR1 SGHKS and CDR2 YYEKEE (reference sequence). The CDR3 DNA reads TGTGCCAGCAGCTTGGCAGGTACCTACGAGCAGTACTTC. It is translated as CASSLAGTYEQYF.

The chain combines TRBV6-1 with TRBJ1-2; unclear D gene. The V end was cut by 4 bases, the J end by 10 bases, with 13 bases between. Germline CDR1 and CDR2: MNHNS and SASEGT. The CDR3 has 12 amino acids. Here the CDR3 DNA reads TGTGCCAGCAGTGTACGGAGGCAGATCTACACCTTC. It encodes CASSVRRQIYTF.

This clone was counted a single time. Written as DNA, the CDR3 is TGTGCCAGCACTAACAGAGGGGCAAACAATGAGCAGTTCTTC. As protein: CASTNRGANNEQFF. The J gene is TRBJ2-1, the V gene TRBV6-6; D possibly uses TRBD1 or TRBD2 (5 bases each). The CDR3 totals 14 residues. Germline CDR1 is MNHNY and CDR2 is SVGAGI (reference sequence). V was clipped by 7 bases and J by 5 bases, with 15 bases between them.

The V call is TRBV19, the J call TRBJ2-3; 11 bases are a match to TRBD2. Germline CDR1 reads LNHDA; CDR2 reads SQIVND (reference sequence). This CDR3 is built from 17 residues. Trimming removed 4 bases from V and 2 bases from J; junction bases left unmatched: 8. The DNA of the CDR3 is TGTGCCAGTAGTAAGGGGCGACTAGCGGGACTCACAGATACGCAGTATTTT. Its translation: CASSKGRLAGLTDTQYF.

The J gene is TRBJ2-6, the V gene TRBV28, with D possibly matching TRBD1 (5 bases). The CDR3 has 18 amino acids. The V end lost 2 bases, the J end lost 0 bases, and 14 bases lay between the germline ends. Germline CDR1 and CDR2: MDHEN and SYDVKM. CDR3 nucleotides: TGTGCCAGCAGTTTAGACAGTCCAGGCTCCTCTGGGGCCAACGTCCTGACTTTC. This codes for CASSLDSPGSSGANVLTF.

This clone was observed a single time. This sample includes further DNA sequences coding for the same CDR3. This sequence joins TRBV5-4 and TRBJ2-1; 12 bases fit TRBD2. Germline V lookup: CDR1 SGHNT, CDR2 YYREEE (reference sequence). The trim removed 3 bases at V and 0 bases at J, leaving 4 bases unmatched. The CDR3 loop spans 17 amino acids. The CDR3: CASSSGLAGGSYNEQFF. The CDR3, as DNA: TGTGCCAGCAGCTCGGGACTAGCGGGCGGCTCCTACAATGAGCAGTTCTTC.

This chain uses TRBV10-3 with TRBJ2-1; 11 bases align to TRBD1. There are 24 residues in the CDR3. The germline CDR1 and CDR2 sequences are ENHRY and SYGVKD. The V gene end was trimmed by 8 bases and the J gene end by 0 bases; junction bases not matched to a gene: 30. As DNA, the CDR3 is TGTGCCATCCTATTCATATGGCACAGTAATGCGGGGACAGGGGGGATAGACTCCTACAATGAGCAGTTCTTC. Amino acid sequence: CAILFIWHSNAGTGGIDSYNEQFF.

The chain employs TRBV9 and TRBJ2-7, with D perhaps matching TRBD1 or TRBD2 (6 bases each). Germline V CDR1 and CDR2: SGDLS, YYNGEE. Deletions cut 4 bases from V and 4 bases from J, with 27 bases between. This CDR3 is built from 18 residues. CDR3 sequence: CASSPGGSGGLQTYEQYF. The CDR3, as DNA: TGTGCCAGCAGCCCCGGGGGCAGTGGGGGACTCCAGACTTACGAGCAGTACTTC.

This clone was found once. The chain links TRBV29-1 to TRBJ2-1; 7 nucleotides match TRBD2. CDR3 length equals 13 residues. V lost 3 bases, J lost 13 bases, and 12 bases stayed unmatched. Germline V gene sequence: CDR1 SQVTM, CDR2 ANQGSEA. In nucleotides, the CDR3 is TGCAGCGTTGACGCCCGGGACTACGCAGCTCAGTTCTTC. Translated, it gives CSVDARDYAAQFF.

The chain carries TRBV7-9 and TRBJ2-1; 10 bases map to TRBD1. The trim removed 5 bases at V and 0 bases at J, leaving 4 bases unmatched. The V gene's germline CDR1 is SEHNR and CDR2 FQNEAQ (reference sequence). The CDR3 is 16 amino acids. The CDR3 reads CASSPTGGLSYNEQFF. CDR3 bases: TGTGCCAGCAGCCCGACAGGGGGCCTCTCCTACAATGAGCAGTTCTTC.

The chain links TRBV7-2 to TRBJ2-1; D is uncertain. The V end was cut by 10 bases, the J end by 0 bases, with 16 bases between. CDR3 length: 15 residues. Germline V CDR1 and CDR2: SGHTA, FQGNSA. CDR3 loop: CATIPYLSSYNEQFF. The CDR3 region has the DNA TGTGCCACCATCCCCTACCTCAGCTCCTACAATGAGCAGTTCTTC. Supplemented by reference TRBV7-2 and TRBJ2-1, the full variable domain reads GAGVSQSPSNKVTEKGKDVELRCDPISGHTALYWYRQSLGQGLEFLIYFQGNSAPDKSGLPSDRFSAERTGGSVSTLTIQRTQQEDSAVYLCATIPYLSSYNEQFFGPGTRLTVL.

This clone was observed once. This sequence joins TRBV19 and TRBJ2-2; TRBD2 matches 7 bases. The CDR3 contains 13 residues. Germline V gene data show CDR1 as LNHDA and CDR2 as SQIVND (reference sequence). Germline trimming cut 5 bases from V and 7 bases from J; bases unmatched to any gene: 4. The CDR3 sequence is CASSLQRGGELFF. The CDR3 nucleotides are TGTGCCAGTAGTCTTCAGCGGGGCGGGGAGCTGTTTTTT.

The chain carries TRBV5-5 and TRBJ2-5, with unresolved D. Trimming left V 2 bases short and J 8 bases short, with 16 bases between. Per the germline V gene, CDR1 is SGHKS and CDR2 is YYEKEE (reference sequence). The CDR3 covers 14 residues. DNA for the CDR3: TGTGCCAGCAGCTTCATACTCTACTCTCAAACCCAGTACTTC. It specifies CASSFILYSQTQYF.

The V and J genes are TRBV6-5 and TRBJ2-4; D unresolved. CDR1 and CDR2 from the germline V gene are MNHEY and SVGAGI. The CDR3 totals 15 residues. V was clipped by 7 bases and J by 0 bases, with 13 bases between them. DNA of the CDR3: TGTGCCAGCACCTACGTTGGGATAGCCAAAAACATTCAGTACTTC. Translated, it gives CASTYVGIAKNIQYF.